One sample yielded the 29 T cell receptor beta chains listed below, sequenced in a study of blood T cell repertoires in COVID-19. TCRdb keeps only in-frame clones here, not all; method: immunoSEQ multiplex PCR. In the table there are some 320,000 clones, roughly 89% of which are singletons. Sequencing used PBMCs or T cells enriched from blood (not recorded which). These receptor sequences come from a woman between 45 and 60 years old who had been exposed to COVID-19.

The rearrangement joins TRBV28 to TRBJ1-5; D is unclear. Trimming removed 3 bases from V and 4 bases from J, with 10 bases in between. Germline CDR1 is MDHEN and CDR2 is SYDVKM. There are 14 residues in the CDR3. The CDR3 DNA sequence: TGTGCCAGCAGTTTTCCCTTACAGAATCAGCCCCAGCATTTT. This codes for CASSFPLQNQPQHF. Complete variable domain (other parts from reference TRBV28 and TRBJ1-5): DVKVTQSSRYLVKRTGEKVFLECVQDMDHENMFWYRQDPGLGLRLIYFSYDVKMKEKGDIPEGYSVSREKKERFSLILESASTNQTSMYLCASSFPLQNQPQHFGDGTRLSIL.

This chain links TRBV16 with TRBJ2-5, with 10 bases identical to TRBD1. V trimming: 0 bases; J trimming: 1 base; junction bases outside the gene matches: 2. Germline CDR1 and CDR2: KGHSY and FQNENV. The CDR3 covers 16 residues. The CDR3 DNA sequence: TGTGCCAGCAGCCAATCGCGGACAGGGGGCCAAGAGACCCAGTACTTC. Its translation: CASSQSRTGGQETQYF.

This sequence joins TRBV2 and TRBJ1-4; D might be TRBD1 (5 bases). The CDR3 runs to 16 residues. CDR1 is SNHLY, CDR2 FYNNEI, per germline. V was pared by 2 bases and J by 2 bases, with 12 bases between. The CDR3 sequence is CASSESGVRTNEKLFF. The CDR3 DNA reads TGTGCCAGCAGTGAATCGGGGGTACGCACTAATGAAAAACTGTTTTTT.

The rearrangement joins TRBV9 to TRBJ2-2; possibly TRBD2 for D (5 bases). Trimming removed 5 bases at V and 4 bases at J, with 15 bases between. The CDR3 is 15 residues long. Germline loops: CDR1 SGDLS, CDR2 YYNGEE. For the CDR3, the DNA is TGTGCCAGCAGAGATAGCGTAGGTCGCACCGGGGAGCTGTTTTTT. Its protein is CASRDSVGRTGELFF.

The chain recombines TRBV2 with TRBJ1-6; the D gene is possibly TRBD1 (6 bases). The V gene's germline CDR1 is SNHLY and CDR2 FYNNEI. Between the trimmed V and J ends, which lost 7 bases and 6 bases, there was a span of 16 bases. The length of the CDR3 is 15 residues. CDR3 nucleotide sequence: TGTGCCAGCACGAGTGCAGGGGAGTTTAATTCACCCCTCCACTTT. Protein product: CASTSAGEFNSPLHF.

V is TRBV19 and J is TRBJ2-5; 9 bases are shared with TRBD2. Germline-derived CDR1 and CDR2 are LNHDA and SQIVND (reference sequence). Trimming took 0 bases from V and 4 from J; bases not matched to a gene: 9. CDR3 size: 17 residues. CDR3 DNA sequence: TGTGCCAGTAGTATAGAGGCGCTAGCGGGGAAACGAGAGACCCAGTACTTC. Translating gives CASSIEALAGKRETQYF.

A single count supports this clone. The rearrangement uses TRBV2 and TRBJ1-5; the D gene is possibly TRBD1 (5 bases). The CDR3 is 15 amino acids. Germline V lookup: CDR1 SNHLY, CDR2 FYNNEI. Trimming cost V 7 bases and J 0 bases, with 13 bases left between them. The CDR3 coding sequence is TGTGCCAGCAACGGCGGGGCGAATAGCAATCAGCCCCAGCATTTT. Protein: CASNGGANSNQPQHF. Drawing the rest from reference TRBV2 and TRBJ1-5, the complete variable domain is EPEVTQTPSHQVTQMGQEVILRCVPISNHLYFYWYRQILGQKVEFLVSFYNNEISEKSEIFDDQFSVERPDGSNFTLKIRSTKLEDSAMYFCASNGGANSNQPQHFGDGTRLSIL.

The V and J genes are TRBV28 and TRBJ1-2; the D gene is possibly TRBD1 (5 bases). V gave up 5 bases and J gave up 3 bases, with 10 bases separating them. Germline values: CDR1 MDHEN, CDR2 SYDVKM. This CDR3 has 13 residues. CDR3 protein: CASSTAGDYGYTF. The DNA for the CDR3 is TGTGCCAGCAGTACCGCGGGGGACTATGGCTACACCTTC.

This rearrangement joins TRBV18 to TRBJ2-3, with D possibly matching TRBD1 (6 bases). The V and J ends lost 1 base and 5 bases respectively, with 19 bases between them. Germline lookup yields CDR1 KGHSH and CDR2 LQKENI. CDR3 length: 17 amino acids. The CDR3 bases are TGTGCCAGCTCACCACTTCAGGGGCGGCCCGCCGGAGATACGCAGTATTTT. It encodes CASSPLQGRPAGDTQYF.

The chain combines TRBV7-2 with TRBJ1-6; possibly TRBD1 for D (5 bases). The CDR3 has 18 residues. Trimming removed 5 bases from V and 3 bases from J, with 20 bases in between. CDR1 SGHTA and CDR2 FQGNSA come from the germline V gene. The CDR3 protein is CASSPTSQGVVYNSPLHF. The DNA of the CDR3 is TGTGCCAGCAGCCCGACCTCCCAGGGTGTCGTCTATAATTCACCCCTCCACTTT.

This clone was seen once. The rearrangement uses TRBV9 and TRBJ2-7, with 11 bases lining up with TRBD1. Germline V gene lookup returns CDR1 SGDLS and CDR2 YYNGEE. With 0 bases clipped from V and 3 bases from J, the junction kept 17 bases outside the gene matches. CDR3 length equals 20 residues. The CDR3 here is CASSVGGSSFGTGGFYEQYF. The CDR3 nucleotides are TGTGCCAGCAGCGTAGGAGGTAGTTCTTTTGGGACAGGGGGTTTCTACGAGCAGTACTTC.

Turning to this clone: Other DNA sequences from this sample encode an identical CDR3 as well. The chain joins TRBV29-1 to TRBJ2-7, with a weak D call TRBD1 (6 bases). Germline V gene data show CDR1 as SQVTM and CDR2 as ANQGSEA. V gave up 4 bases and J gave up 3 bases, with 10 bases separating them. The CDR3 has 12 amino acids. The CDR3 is CSVVTGYYEQYF. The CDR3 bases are TGCAGCGTTGTGACAGGTTACTACGAGCAGTACTTC.

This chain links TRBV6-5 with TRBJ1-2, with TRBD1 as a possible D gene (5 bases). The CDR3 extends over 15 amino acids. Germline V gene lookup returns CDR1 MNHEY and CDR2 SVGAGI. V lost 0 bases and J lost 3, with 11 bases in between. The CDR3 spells CASSYSRGGHYGYTF. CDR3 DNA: TGTGCCAGCAGTTACTCCCGGGGGGGACACTATGGCTACACCTTC.

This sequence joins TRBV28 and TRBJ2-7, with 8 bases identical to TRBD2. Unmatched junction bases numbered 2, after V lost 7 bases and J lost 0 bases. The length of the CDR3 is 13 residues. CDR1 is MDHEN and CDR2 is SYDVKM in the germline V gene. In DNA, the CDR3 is TGTGCCAGCACGGGGGGGGCCTCCTACGAGCAGTACTTC. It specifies CASTGGASYEQYF. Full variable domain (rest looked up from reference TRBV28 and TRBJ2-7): DVKVTQSSRYLVKRTGEKVFLECVQDMDHENMFWYRQDPGLGLRLIYFSYDVKMKEKGDIPEGYSVSREKKERFSLILESASTNQTSMYLCASTGGASYEQYFGPGTRLTVT.

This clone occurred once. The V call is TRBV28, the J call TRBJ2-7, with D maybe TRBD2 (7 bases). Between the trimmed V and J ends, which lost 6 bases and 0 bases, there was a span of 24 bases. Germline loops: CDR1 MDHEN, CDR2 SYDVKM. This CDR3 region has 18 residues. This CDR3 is CASRVRGFRGATSYEQYF. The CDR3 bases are TGTGCCAGCAGGGTGAGGGGGTTTCGGGGGGCAACCTCCTACGAGCAGTACTTC.

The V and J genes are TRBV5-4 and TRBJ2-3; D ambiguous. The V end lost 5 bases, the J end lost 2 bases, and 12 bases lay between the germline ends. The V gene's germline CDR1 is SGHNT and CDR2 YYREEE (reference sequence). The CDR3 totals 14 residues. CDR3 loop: CASRPTLLTDTQYF. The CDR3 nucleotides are TGTGCCAGCAGGCCTACCCTTCTCACAGATACGCAGTATTTT. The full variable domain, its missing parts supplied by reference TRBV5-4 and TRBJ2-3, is ETGVTQSPTHLIKTRGQQVTLRCSSQSGHNTVSWYQQALGQGPQFIFQYYREEENGRGNFPPRFSGLQFPNYSSELNVNALELDDSALYLCASRPTLLTDTQYFGPGTRLTVL.

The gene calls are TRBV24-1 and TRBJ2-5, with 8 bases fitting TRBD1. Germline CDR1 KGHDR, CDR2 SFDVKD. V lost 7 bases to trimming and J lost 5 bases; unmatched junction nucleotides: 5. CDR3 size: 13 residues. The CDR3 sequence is CATRRTGRETQYF. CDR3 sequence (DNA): TGTGCCACCAGGAGGACAGGGCGGGAGACCCAGTACTTC.

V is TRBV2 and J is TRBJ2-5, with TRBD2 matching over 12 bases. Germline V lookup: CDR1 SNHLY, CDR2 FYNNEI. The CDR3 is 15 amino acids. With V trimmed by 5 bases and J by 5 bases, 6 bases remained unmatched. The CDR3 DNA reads TGTGCCAGCAGTCTTGACCTAGCGGGGGGGGAGACCCAGTACTTC. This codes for CASSLDLAGGETQYF.

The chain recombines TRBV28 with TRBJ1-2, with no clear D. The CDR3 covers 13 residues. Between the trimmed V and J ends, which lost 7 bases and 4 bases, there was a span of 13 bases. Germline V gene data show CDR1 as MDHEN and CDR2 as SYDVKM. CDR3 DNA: TGTGCCAGCAATCCGGGGTTTACCTATGGCTACACCTTC. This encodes CASNPGFTYGYTF.

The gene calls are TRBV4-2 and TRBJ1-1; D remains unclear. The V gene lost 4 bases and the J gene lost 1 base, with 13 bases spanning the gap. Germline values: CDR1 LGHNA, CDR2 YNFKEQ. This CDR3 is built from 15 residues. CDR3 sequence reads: CASSPEHQENTEAFF. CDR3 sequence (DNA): TGTGCCAGCAGCCCCGAACACCAGGAGAACACTGAAGCTTTCTTT.

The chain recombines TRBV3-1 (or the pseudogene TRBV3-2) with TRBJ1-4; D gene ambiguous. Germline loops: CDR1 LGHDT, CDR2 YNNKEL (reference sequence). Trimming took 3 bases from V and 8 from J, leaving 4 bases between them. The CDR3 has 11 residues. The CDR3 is CASSQSEKLFF. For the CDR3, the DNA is TGTGCCAGCAGCCAGAGCGAAAAACTGTTTTTT.

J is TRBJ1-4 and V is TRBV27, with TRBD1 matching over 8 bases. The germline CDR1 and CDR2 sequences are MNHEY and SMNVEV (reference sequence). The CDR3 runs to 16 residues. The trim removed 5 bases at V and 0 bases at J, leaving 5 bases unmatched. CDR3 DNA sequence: TGTGCCAGCAGTAAGACAGGGGACACAACTAATGAAAAACTGTTTTTT. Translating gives CASSKTGDTTNEKLFF.

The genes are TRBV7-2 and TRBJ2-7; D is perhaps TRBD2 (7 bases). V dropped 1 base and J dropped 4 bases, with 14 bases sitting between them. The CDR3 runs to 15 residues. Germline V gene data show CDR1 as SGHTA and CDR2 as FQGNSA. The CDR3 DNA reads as TGTGCCAGCAGCTTAGTGGCGGGGGCCCAATACGAGCAGTACTTC. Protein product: CASSLVAGAQYEQYF.

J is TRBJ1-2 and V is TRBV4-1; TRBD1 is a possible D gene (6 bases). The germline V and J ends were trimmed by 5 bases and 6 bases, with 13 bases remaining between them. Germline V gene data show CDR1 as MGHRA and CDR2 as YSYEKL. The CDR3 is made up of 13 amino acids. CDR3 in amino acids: CASSGVQGNGYTF. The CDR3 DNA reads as TGCGCCAGCAGCGGGGTCCAGGGGAATGGCTACACCTTC.

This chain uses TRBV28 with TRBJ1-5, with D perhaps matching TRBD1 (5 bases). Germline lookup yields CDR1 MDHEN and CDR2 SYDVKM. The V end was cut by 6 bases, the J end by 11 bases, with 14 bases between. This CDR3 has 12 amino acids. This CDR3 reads CASSRGGATQHF. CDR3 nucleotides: TGTGCCAGCAGCCGGGGGGGTGCGACCCAGCATTTT.

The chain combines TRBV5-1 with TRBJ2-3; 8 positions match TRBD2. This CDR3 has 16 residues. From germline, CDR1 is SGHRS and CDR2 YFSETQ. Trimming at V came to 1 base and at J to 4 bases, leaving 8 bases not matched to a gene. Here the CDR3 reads CASSLSRAGGADTQYF. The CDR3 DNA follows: TGCGCCAGCAGCTTGTCTCGCGCGGGGGGCGCAGATACGCAGTATTTT.

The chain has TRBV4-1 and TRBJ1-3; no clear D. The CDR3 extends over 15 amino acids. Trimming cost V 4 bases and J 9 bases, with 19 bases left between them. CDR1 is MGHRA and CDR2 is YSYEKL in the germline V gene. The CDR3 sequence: CASSPYSTQPGTIYF. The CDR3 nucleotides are TGCGCCAGCAGCCCCTACAGCACCCAACCAGGCACCATATATTTT.

The CDR3 DNA sequence: TGTGCCAGCAGCCTGATAACAGGACCCCAAGAGACCCAGTACTTC. Amino acids: CASSLITGPQETQYF. The V gene is TRBV3-1 (or the pseudogene TRBV3-2), the J gene TRBJ2-5; a weak D match, TRBD1 (5 bases). Trimming took 4 bases from V and 1 from J, leaving 13 bases between them. This CDR3 is built from 15 residues. Germline assignment: CDR1 LGHDT and CDR2 YNNKEL (reference sequence).

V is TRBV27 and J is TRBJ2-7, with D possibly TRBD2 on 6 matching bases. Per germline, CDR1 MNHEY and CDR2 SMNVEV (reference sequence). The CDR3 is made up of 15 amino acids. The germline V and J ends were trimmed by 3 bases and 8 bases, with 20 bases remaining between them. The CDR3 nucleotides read TGTGCCAGCAGTTTCCGGGACTTACACTCTACGAAGCAGTACTTC. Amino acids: CASSFRDLHSTKQYF.